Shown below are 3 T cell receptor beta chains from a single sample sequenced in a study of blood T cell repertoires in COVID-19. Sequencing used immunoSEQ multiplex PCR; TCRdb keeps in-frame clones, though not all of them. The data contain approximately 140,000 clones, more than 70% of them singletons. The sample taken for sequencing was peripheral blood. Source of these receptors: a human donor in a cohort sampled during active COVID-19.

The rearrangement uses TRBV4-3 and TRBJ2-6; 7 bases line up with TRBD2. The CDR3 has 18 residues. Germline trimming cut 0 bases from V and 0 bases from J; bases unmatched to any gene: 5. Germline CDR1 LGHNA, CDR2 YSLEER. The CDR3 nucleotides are TGCGCCAGCAGCCAAGATTTGGGAGGGGTCTCTGGGGCCAACGTCCTGACTTTC. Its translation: CASSQDLGGVSGANVLTF.

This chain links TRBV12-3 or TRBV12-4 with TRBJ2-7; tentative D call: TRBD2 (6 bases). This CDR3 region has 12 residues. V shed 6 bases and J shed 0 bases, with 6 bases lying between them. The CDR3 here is CASRGGSYEQYF. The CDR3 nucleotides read TGTGCCAGCAGGGGGGGCTCCTACGAGCAGTACTTC.

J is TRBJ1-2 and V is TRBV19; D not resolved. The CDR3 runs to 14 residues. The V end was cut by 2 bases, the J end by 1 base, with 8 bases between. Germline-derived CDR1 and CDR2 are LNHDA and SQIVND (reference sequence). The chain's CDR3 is CASSITGNNYGYTF. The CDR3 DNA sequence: TGTGCCAGTAGTATAACCGGGAATAACTATGGCTACACCTTC.